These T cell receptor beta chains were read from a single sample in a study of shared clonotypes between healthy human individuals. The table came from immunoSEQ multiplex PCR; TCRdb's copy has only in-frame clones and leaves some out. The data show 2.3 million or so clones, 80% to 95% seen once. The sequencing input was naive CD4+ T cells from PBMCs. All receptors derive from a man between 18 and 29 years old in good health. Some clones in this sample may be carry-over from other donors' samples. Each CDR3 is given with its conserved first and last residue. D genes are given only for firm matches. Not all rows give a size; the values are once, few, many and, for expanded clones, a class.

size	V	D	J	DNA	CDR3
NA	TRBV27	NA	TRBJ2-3	TGTGCCAGCAGTTTGCGGGGAAGGCTATCAAGCACAGATACGCAGTATTTT	CASSLRGRLSSTDTQYF
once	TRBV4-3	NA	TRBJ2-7	TGCGCCAGCCCCATCCAGTACTTC	CASPIQYF
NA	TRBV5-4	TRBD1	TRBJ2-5	TGTGCCAGCAGCTTAACCCATCCAGGGGGAGAGACCCAGTACTTC	CASSLTHPGGETQYF
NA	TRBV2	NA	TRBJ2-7	TGTGCCAGCACCCCGGGATACGAGCAGTACTTC	CASTPGYEQYF
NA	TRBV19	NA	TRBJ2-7	TGTGCCAGTAGCACCACCCTTCGTCAGGGGACCTACGAGCAGTACTTC	CASSTTLRQGTYEQYF
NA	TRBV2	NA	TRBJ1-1	TGTGCCAGCAGTGAAGCGTTCTTAACTGAAGCTTTCTTT	CASSEAFLTEAFF
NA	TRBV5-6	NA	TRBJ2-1	TGTGCCAGCAGCTCTTTTAAGGACTCCTACAATGAGCAGTTCTTC	CASSSFKDSYNEQFF
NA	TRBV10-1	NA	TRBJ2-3	TGCGCCACCGCGGACGTCACAGATACGCAGTATTTT	CATADVTDTQYF
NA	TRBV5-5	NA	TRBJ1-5	TGTGCCAGCACCCGATGGGGGGCGGGTCAGCCCCAGCATTTT	CASTRWGAGQPQHF
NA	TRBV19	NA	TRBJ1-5	TGTGCCAGTAGTACTCCTTCAGGGGACAATCAGCCCCAGCATTTT	CASSTPSGDNQPQHF
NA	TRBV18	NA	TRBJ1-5	TGTGCCAGCTCACCACAGGGTGGGACCTCTCAGCCCCAGCATTTT	CASSPQGGTSQPQHF
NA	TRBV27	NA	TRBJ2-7	TGTGCCAGCAGTCCCCAGTCGACAGTATCCTACGAGCAGTACTTC	CASSPQSTVSYEQYF
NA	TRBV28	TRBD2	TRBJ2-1	TGTGCCAGCAGTTTGCTAGCGGGAAGCTACAATGAGCAGTTCTTC	CASSLLAGSYNEQFF
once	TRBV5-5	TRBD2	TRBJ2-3	TGTGCCAGCAGCCCGGGACTAGCGGGAGGGATGGATACGCAGTATTTT	CASSPGLAGGMDTQYF
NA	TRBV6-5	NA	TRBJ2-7	TGTGCCAGCAGTCCACCTACTAGTCGCTACGAGCAGTACTTC	CASSPPTSRYEQYF
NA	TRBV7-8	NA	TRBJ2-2	TGTGCCAGCAGAACCACTCGGTCTGGGGGCGGGGCGGGGACCACCGGGGAGCTGTTTTTT	CASRTTRSGGGAGTTGELFF
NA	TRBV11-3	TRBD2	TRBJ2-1	TGTGCCAGCAGCTCGGGAGGGTACAATGAGCAGTTCTTC	CASSSGGYNEQFF
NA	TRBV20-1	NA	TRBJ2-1	TGCAGTGCTAGAGATAGGGACCAAACGCTCTTC	CSARDRDQTLF
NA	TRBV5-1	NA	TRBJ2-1	TGCGCCAGCAGCTCCGTAACAGGGTTCAATGAGCAGTTCTTC	CASSSVTGFNEQFF
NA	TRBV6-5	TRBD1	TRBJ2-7	TGTGCCAGCAGTTACCGAACAGGGGCTGGGGAGCAGTACTTC	CASSYRTGAGEQYF
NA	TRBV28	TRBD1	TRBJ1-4	TGTGCCAGCAGGCCGGGACAGGGGAGGGTAAATGAAAAACTGTTTTTT	CASRPGQGRVNEKLFF
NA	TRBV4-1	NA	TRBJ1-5	TGCGCCAGCAGCGTACTGTCGGGAAACGGCAATCAGCCCCAGCATTTT	CASSVLSGNGNQPQHF
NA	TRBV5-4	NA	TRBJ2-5	TGTGCCAGCAGCTTACAGACAGGGAGGGAGACCCAGTACTTC	CASSLQTGRETQYF
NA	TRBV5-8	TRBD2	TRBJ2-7	TGTGCCAGCAGCTTGGGGCTAGCGGACTCCTACGAGCAGTACTTC	CASSLGLADSYEQYF
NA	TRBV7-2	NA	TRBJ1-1	TGTGCCAGCAGACAGGGCTCTTCGAACACTGAAGCTTTCTTT	CASRQGSSNTEAFF
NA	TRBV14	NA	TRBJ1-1	TGTGCCAGCATGAGGGGTGTGAGCACTGAAGCTTTCTTT	CASMRGVSTEAFF
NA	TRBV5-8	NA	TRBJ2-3	TGTGCCAGCAGGATTCCGGGCACGGGGGATACGCAGTATTTT	CASRIPGTGDTQYF
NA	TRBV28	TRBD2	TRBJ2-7	TGTGCCAGCAGTTTACCCTACTTCGGGACTAGCGGGGTTTCCTACGAGCAGTACTTC	CASSLPYFGTSGVSYEQYF
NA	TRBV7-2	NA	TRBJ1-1	TGTGCCAGCAGCCCCCGGGGGACCGCGAGTACTGAAGCTTTCTTT	CASSPRGTASTEAFF
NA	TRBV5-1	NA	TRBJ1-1	TGCGCCAGCAGCTTGCCCGCGGACAGCTTGAACACTGAAGCTTTCTTT	CASSLPADSLNTEAFF
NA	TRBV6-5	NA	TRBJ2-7	TGTGCCAGCAGAAGAGCAGGGACAAACTACGAGCAGTACTTC	CASRRAGTNYEQYF
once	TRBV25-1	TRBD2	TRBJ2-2	TGTGCCAGCAGTCCGCCGGCGGGAGGGGCCGGGGAGCTGTTTTTT	CASSPPAGGAGELFF
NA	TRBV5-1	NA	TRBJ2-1	TGCGCCAGCAGCTTGACTAGCTACAATGAGCAGTTCTTC	CASSLTSYNEQFF
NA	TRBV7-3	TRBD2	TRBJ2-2	TGTGCCAGCAGCTTAACTAGCGGGTACACCGGGGAGCTGTTTTTT	CASSLTSGYTGELFF
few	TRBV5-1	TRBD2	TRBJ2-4	TGCGCCAGCAGCTTCCTAGCGGGAATGAAAAACATTCAGTACTTC	CASSFLAGMKNIQYF
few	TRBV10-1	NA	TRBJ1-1	TGCGCCAGCAATCTTAAGAGAGAGAACACTGAAGCTTTCTTT	CASNLKRENTEAFF
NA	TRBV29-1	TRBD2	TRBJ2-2	TGCAGCGTTGGGAGGTCGGGAGGGACCGGGGAGCTGTTTTTT	CSVGRSGGTGELFF
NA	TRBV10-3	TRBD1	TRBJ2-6	TGTGCCATCAGCCCCGGGACAGGGACCCTTGGGGCCAACGTCCTGACTTTC	CAISPGTGTLGANVLTF
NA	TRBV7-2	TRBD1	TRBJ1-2	TGTGCCAGCAGCTTAGCTAGGGACAGCTATGGCTACACCTTC	CASSLARDSYGYTF
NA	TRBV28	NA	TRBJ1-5	TGTGCCAGCAGTTTTTTGATGAGGACACTCAATCAGCCCCAGCATTTT	CASSFLMRTLNQPQHF
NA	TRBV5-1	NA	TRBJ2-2	TGCGCCAGCACCCACGCTCAGGGGAACACCGGGGAGCTGTTTTTT	CASTHAQGNTGELFF
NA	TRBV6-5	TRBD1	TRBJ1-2	TGTGCCAGCAGTCAACGGACAGGGGGCGATGGCTACACCTTC	CASSQRTGGDGYTF
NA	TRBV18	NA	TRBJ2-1	TGTGCCAGCTTGATGGCAGGGAGCAATGAGCAGTTCTTC	CASLMAGSNEQFF
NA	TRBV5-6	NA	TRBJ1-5	TGTGCCAGCAGCCGAACTTCAGGTCAGCCCCAGCATTTT	CASSRTSGQPQHF
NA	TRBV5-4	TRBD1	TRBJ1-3	TGTGCCAGCAGCAGCGGGACAGGGACAAACACCATATATTTT	CASSSGTGTNTIYF
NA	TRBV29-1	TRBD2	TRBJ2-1	TGCAGCGTTGGCCACCTACCTAGCGGGAACGAGCAGTTCTTC	CSVGHLPSGNEQFF
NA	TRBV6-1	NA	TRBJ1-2	TGTGCCAGCAGTCGTAGGGGCGGTAGCTATGGCTACACCTTC	CASSRRGGSYGYTF
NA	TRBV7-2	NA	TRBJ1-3	TGTGCCAGCAGCCCACAGGGCTCTGGAAACACCATATATTTT	CASSPQGSGNTIYF
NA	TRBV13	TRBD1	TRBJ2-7	TGTGCCAGCAGCGTTCTCCGGGACAGTCCCCACGAGCAGTACTTC	CASSVLRDSPHEQYF
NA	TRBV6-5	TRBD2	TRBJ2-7	TGTGCCAGCAGTTACTTAGGCGGGAGCTCCTACGAGCAGTACTTC	CASSYLGGSSYEQYF
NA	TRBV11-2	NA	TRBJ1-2	TGTGCCAGCAGCTTTTTTCAAGGGGGGGAGACCTTC	CASSFFQGGETF
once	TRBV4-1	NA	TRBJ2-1	TGCGCCAGCAGCCCCCCGGGATTCGGGAGTTACAATGAGCAGTTCTTC	CASSPPGFGSYNEQFF
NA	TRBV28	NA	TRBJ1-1	TGTGCCATTGGGCAGGGGTTTACTGAAGCTTTCTTT	CAIGQGFTEAFF
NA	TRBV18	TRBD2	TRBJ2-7	TGTGCCAGCTCCTACACTGGCGGGAGGGCCTACGAGCAGTACTTC	CASSYTGGRAYEQYF
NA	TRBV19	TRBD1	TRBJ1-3	TGTGCCAGTAGTACGACAGGGACTGGAAACACCATATATTTT	CASSTTGTGNTIYF
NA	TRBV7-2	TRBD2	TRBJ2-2	TGTGCCAGCAGCCCAGATAGCGGGGGGAACACCGGGGAGCTGTTTTTT	CASSPDSGGNTGELFF